The 24 T cell receptor beta chains below all came from one sample that was sequenced in a study of beta chain features in type 1 diabetes. Isolated RNA was reverse transcribed in full, so expressed TCRB transcripts were sequenced. Only in-frame clones appear in the TCRdb table, and some are missing; sequencing was by immunoSEQ multiplex PCR. The sample records about 930,000 clones, 17% being singletons. The sample taken for sequencing was naive CD4+ T cells from blood. The source of these receptors is a woman aged 18-35 years in good health.

V and J are TRBV18 and TRBJ2-2, with TRBD2 matching over 10 bases. The germline V gene encodes CDR1 KGHSH and CDR2 LQKENI. The CDR3 is made up of 20 amino acids. With 4 bases clipped from V and 5 bases from J, the junction kept 19 bases outside the gene matches. The DNA of the CDR3 is TGTGCCAGCTCACGAGCCTCCGGGACTAGCGCCACCCTAGGAACCGGGGAGCTGTTTTTT. Encoded protein: CASSRASGTSATLGTGELFF.

This clone was picked up a small number of times. The chain joins TRBV15 to TRBJ2-1; 8 bases map to TRBD2. Germline loops: CDR1 LNHNV, CDR2 YYDKDF (reference sequence). V was clipped by 4 bases and J by 6 bases; unmatched bases: 11. The CDR3 length is 16 residues. DNA for the CDR3: TGTGCCACCAGCAACGCCCTAGGGCTAGCGGGCAATGAGCAGTTCTTC. Its protein product is CATSNALGLAGNEQFF.

CDR3 DNA: TGTGCCAGCAGCTTACTAGCGGGAGACTTCACAGATACGCAGTATTTT. Translated: CASSLLAGDFTDTQYF. The chain links TRBV7-2 to TRBJ2-3, with 10 positions matching TRBD2. The V gene's germline CDR1 is SGHTA and CDR2 FQGNSA. CDR3 length equals 16 residues. Trimming removed 2 bases from V and 2 bases from J; junction bases left unmatched: 4.

Only a few counts were recorded for this clone. The rearrangement links TRBV7-6 to TRBJ2-7; 9 bases line up with TRBD1. With V trimmed by 2 bases and J by 8 bases, 4 bases remained unmatched. The CDR3 loop spans 13 amino acids. In germline, CDR1 is SGHVS, CDR2 FNYEAQ. The CDR3 sequence is CASSLRDRDQQYF. In DNA, the CDR3 is TGTGCCAGCAGCTTAAGGGACAGGGATCAGCAGTACTTC.

The chain joins TRBV2 to TRBJ2-5; the D gene is possibly TRBD2 (6 bases). From germline, CDR1 is SNHLY and CDR2 FYNNEI. The CDR3 is made up of 14 amino acids. The V and J ends lost 6 bases and 4 bases respectively, with 15 bases between them. The DNA for the CDR3 is TGTGCCAGCAGAGGGTCGGAGGGACGAGAGACCCAGTACTTC. It yields the protein CASRGSEGRETQYF.

V and J are TRBV5-1 and TRBJ2-1; 11 nucleotides line up with TRBD2. Germline loops: CDR1 SGHRS, CDR2 YFSETQ. The CDR3 spans 15 residues. With V trimmed by 4 bases and J by 6 bases, 6 bases remained unmatched. CDR3 sequence (DNA): TGCGCCAGCAGCCAGACGGGACTAGCGGCCAATGAGCAGTTCTTC. This translates into CASSQTGLAANEQFF.

This chain connects TRBV6-5 to TRBJ2-5; possible D gene TRBD2, 6 bases. The CDR3 has 14 residues. V lost 1 base and J lost 2, with 8 bases in between. The V gene's germline CDR1 is MNHEY and CDR2 SVGAGI. This chain's CDR3 is CASSYFGGQETQYF. The CDR3 DNA follows: TGTGCCAGCAGTTACTTCGGGGGACAAGAGACCCAGTACTTC.

This clone showed up just a few times. The chain uses TRBV7-9 and TRBJ2-2, with D possibly being TRBD1 or TRBD2 (5 bases each). The germline V and J ends were trimmed by 5 bases and 5 bases, with 18 bases remaining between them. Germline-derived CDR1 and CDR2 are SEHNR and FQNEAQ (reference sequence). The CDR3 is 16 amino acids. CDR3 loop: CASSPSGRELTGELFF. DNA of the CDR3: TGTGCCAGCAGCCCCTCGGGGCGCGAGTTAACCGGGGAGCTGTTTTTT.

This chain connects TRBV5-1 to TRBJ1-1; perhaps TRBD1 as D (6 bases). The V end lost 0 bases, the J end lost 3 bases, and 9 bases lay between the germline ends. This CDR3 is built from 14 residues. The germline CDR1 and CDR2 sequences are SGHRS and YFSETQ. The CDR3 sequence is CASSLAGADTEAFF. CDR3 bases: TGCGCCAGCAGCTTGGCGGGGGCTGACACTGAAGCTTTCTTT.

The V gene is TRBV27, the J gene TRBJ2-1, with 10 bases fitting TRBD2. Trimming took 7 bases from V and 9 from J; bases not matched to a gene: 12. Germline V lookup: CDR1 MNHEY, CDR2 SMNVEV (reference sequence). CDR3 length equals 15 residues. CDR3 nucleotides: TGTGCCAGCACCTCTGGGGTAGCGGGAGGCGGTGAGCAGTTCTTC. Amino acid sequence: CASTSGVAGGGEQFF.

V and J are TRBV6-5 and TRBJ2-1, with 9 positions matching TRBD2. The CDR3 consists of 16 residues. J gave up 9 bases and V 0 bases, and 9 bases lay outside the gene matches. Per germline, CDR1 MNHEY and CDR2 SVGAGI. CDR3 residues: CASSYSSSLAGSEQFF. CDR3 bases: TGTGCCAGCAGTTACTCGAGTTCGCTAGCGGGAAGTGAGCAGTTCTTC.

The chain uses TRBV2 and TRBJ2-2, with D possibly being TRBD1 (5 bases). Between the trimmed V and J ends, which lost 5 bases and 3 bases, there was a span of 10 bases. The germline V gene encodes CDR1 SNHLY and CDR2 FYNNEI. The CDR3 spans 14 residues. The CDR3: CASSFSGYTGELFF. The DNA for the CDR3 is TGTGCCAGCAGTTTCTCAGGGTACACCGGGGAGCTGTTTTTT.

Comment on this clone: The sample holds other DNA sequences that translate to the same CDR3. The chain links TRBV7-9 to TRBJ1-4; D perhaps matches TRBD1 (5 bases). This CDR3 region has 14 residues. Germline V gene sequence: CDR1 SEHNR, CDR2 FQNEAQ (reference sequence). Deletions cut 1 base from V and 4 bases from J, with 7 bases between. Here the CDR3 reads CASSLGQGNEKLFF. CDR3 sequence (DNA): TGTGCCAGCAGCTTAGGGCAGGGTAATGAAAAACTGTTTTTT.

This chain uses TRBV9 with TRBJ2-3; 9 bases match TRBD1. The V and J ends lost 0 bases and 4 bases, in that order; junction bases with no gene match: 6. Germline V gene sequence: CDR1 SGDLS, CDR2 YYNGEE. The CDR3 covers 16 residues. CDR3 bases: TGTGCCAGCAGCGTAGGACAGGGGGTAGTCTCAGATACGCAGTATTTT. It encodes CASSVGQGVVSDTQYF. Using reference TRBV9 and TRBJ2-3 for the parts outside the CDR3, the full variable domain is DSGVTQTPKHLITATGQRVTLRCSPRSGDLSVYWYQQSLDQGLQFLIQYYNGEERAKGNILERFSAQQFPDLHSELNLSSLELGDSALYFCASSVGQGVVSDTQYFGPGTRLTVL.

To note about this clone: This sample also contains other DNA sequences that code for the same CDR3. The chain joins TRBV5-1 to TRBJ2-2; 9 bases fit TRBD2. Germline lookup yields CDR1 SGHRS and CDR2 YFSETQ. J was trimmed by 4 bases and V by 4 bases; bases with no gene match: 5. This CDR3 is 15 amino acids long. CDR3 DNA sequence: TGCGCCAGCAGCGCAGCGGGAGGCGGCACCGGGGAGCTGTTTTTT. The encoded protein is CASSAAGGGTGELFF.

This clone was detected a few times. J is TRBJ1-2 and V is TRBV27; D gene ambiguous. Trimming cost V 4 bases and J 8 bases, with 17 bases left between them. This CDR3 region has 14 residues. Germline CDR1 is MNHEY and CDR2 is SMNVEV (reference sequence). CDR3 protein: CASSSSSGVRGYTF. Here the CDR3 DNA reads TGTGCCAGCAGTTCATCCTCCGGGGTTCGGGGCTACACCTTC.

This chain links TRBV18 with TRBJ2-5; 8 bases are shared with TRBD2. Trimming removed 3 bases from V and 2 bases from J; junction bases left unmatched: 8. The CDR3 loop spans 16 amino acids. Germline CDR1 and CDR2: KGHSH and LQKENI. The CDR3: CASSPGIVAGQETQYF. In DNA, the CDR3 is TGTGCCAGCTCACCGGGCATAGTAGCGGGGCAAGAGACCCAGTACTTC.

The sample holds a few counts of this clone. The chain employs TRBV11-2 and TRBJ2-7, with D possibly matching TRBD1 (6 bases). Trimming cost V 4 bases and J 0 bases, with 13 bases left between them. The CDR3 has 15 residues. Looked up from germline, CDR1 is SGHAT and CDR2 is FQNNGV. This CDR3 reads CASSSGQSYSYEQYF. The CDR3 DNA is TGTGCCAGCAGCTCTGGACAGTCGTACTCCTACGAGCAGTACTTC.

In its sample, this clone was seen a few times. The gene calls are TRBV7-2 and TRBJ1-1, with D hard to call. CDR3 size: 13 residues. Germline values: CDR1 SGHTA, CDR2 FQGNSA. With 1 base removed from V and 10 bases from J, the gap between germline ends came to 13 bases. CDR3 in amino acids: CASSLDLWSGAFF. CDR3 nucleotide sequence: TGTGCCAGCAGCTTAGATTTGTGGTCGGGAGCTTTCTTT. Filled out from reference TRBV7-2 and TRBJ1-1, the complete variable domain reads GAGVSQSPSNKVTEKGKDVELRCDPISGHTALYWYRQSLGQGLEFLIYFQGNSAPDKSGLPSDRFSAERTGGSVSTLTIQRTQQEDSAVYLCASSLDLWSGAFFGQGTRLTVV.

The V call is TRBV6-6, the J call TRBJ1-2, with D possibly being TRBD1 (5 bases). Germline V gene lookup returns CDR1 MNHNY and CDR2 SVGAGI (reference sequence). The CDR3 loop spans 14 amino acids. Trimming stripped 7 bases from V and 7 bases from J, with 19 bases between. In nucleotides, the CDR3 is TGTGCCAGCAACTTTCTCGGGGCCCAGGGTGGCTACACCTTC. It specifies CASNFLGAQGGYTF.

There are a few counts of this clone. CDR3 loop: CASSLYSTGRYNEQFF. The CDR3 coding sequence is TGTGCCAGCAGCTTATATTCGACAGGTCGATACAATGAGCAGTTCTTC. V is TRBV7-2 and J is TRBJ2-1; TRBD1 might be the D (6 bases). CDR3 size: 16 residues. Trimming stripped 2 bases from V and 4 bases from J, with 15 bases between. Germline assignment: CDR1 SGHTA and CDR2 FQGNSA. Filled out from reference TRBV7-2 and TRBJ2-1, the complete variable domain reads GAGVSQSPSNKVTEKGKDVELRCDPISGHTALYWYRQSLGQGLEFLIYFQGNSAPDKSGLPSDRFSAERTGGSVSTLTIQRTQQEDSAVYLCASSLYSTGRYNEQFFGPGTRLTVL.

A remark on this clone: Other DNA sequences in the sample encode the same CDR3. The chain uses TRBV5-1 and TRBJ2-7, with 9 bases matching TRBD1. The ends lost 0 bases at V and 2 bases at J; junction bases unmatched: 0. Germline-derived CDR1 and CDR2 are SGHRS and YFSETQ. The CDR3 totals 14 residues. The chain's CDR3 is CASSLGTGAYEQYF. DNA for the CDR3: TGCGCCAGCAGCTTGGGGACAGGGGCCTACGAGCAGTACTTC.

A few counts support this clone. The CDR3 is CASSQERYNEQFF. The CDR3 region has the DNA TGTGCCAGCAGCCAAGAACGGTACAATGAGCAGTTCTTC. The genes are TRBV4-2 and TRBJ2-1; no clear D. CDR3 length: 13 amino acids. Germline CDR1 and CDR2: LGHNA and YNFKEQ. The V end lost 0 bases, the J end lost 4 bases, and 4 bases lay between the germline ends.

The table lists this clone with a few counts. The chain combines TRBV5-1 with TRBJ1-5, with TRBD1 matching 7 bases. Germline assignment: CDR1 SGHRS and CDR2 YFSETQ. Unmatched junction bases numbered 7, after V lost 0 bases and J lost 7 bases. This CDR3 comprises 15 residues. The CDR3 sequence: CASSLGDSGEQPQHF. Here the CDR3 DNA reads TGCGCCAGCAGCTTGGGGGACAGCGGGGAACAGCCCCAGCATTTT.